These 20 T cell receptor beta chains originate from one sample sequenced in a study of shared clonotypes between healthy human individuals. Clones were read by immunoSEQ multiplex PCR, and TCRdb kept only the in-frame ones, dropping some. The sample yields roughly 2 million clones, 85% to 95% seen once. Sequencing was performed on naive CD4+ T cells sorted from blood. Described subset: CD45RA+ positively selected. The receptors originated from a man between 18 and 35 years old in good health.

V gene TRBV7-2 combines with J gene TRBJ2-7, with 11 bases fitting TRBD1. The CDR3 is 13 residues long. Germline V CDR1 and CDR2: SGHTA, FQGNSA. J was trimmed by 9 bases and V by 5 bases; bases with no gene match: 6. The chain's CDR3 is CASSADRGLWQYF. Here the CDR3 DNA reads TGTGCCAGCAGCGCGGACAGGGGGCTTTGGCAGTACTTC.

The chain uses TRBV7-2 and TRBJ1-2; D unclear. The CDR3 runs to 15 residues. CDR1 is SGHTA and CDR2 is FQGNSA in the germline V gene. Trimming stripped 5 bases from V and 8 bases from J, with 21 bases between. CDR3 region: CASSKAAGFSRGYTF. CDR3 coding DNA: TGTGCCAGCAGCAAAGCTGCGGGATTCTCAAGAGGCTACACCTTC. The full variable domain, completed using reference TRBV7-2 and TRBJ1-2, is GAGVSQSPSNKVTEKGKDVELRCDPISGHTALYWYRQSLGQGLEFLIYFQGNSAPDKSGLPSDRFSAERTGGSVSTLTIQRTQQEDSAVYLCASSKAAGFSRGYTFGSGTRLTVV.

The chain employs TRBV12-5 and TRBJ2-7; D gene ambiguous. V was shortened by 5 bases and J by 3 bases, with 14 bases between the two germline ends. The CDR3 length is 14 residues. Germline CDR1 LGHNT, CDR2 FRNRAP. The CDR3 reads CASGLLPRSYEQYF. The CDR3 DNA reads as TGTGCTAGTGGTCTACTCCCCCGTAGCTACGAGCAGTACTTC.

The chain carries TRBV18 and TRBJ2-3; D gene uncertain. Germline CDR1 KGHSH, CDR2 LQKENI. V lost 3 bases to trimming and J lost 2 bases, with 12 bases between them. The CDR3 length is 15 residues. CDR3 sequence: CASSPVPANTDTQYF. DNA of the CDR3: TGTGCCAGCTCACCGGTGCCGGCCAACACAGATACGCAGTATTTT.

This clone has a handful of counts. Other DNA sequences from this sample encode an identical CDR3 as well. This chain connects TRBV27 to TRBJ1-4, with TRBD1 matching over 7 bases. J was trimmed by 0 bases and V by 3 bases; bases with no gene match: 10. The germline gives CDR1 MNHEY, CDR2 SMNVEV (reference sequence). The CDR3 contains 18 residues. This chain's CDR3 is CASSLYQTGTATNEKLFF. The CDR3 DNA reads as TGTGCCAGCAGTTTGTACCAGACAGGGACTGCAACTAATGAAAAACTGTTTTTT.

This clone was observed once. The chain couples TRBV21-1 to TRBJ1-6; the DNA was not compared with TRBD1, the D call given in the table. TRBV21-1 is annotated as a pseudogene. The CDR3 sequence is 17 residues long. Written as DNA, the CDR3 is TGTGCCAGCCGCGAATCGGAGGACAGCTTCTATAATTCACCCCTCCACTTT. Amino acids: CASRESEDSFYNSPLHF.

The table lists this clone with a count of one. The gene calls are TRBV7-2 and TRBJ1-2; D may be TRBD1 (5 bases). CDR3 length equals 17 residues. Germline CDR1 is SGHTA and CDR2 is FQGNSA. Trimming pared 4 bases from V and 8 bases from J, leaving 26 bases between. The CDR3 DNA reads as TGTGCCAGCAGCTCGCGTAGCCCCGGGACGGTGCTTGTGGGCTACACCTTC. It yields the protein CASSSRSPGTVLVGYTF. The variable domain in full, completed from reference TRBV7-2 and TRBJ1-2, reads GAGVSQSPSNKVTEKGKDVELRCDPISGHTALYWYRQSLGQGLEFLIYFQGNSAPDKSGLPSDRFSAERTGGSVSTLTIQRTQQEDSAVYLCASSSRSPGTVLVGYTFGSGTRLTVV.

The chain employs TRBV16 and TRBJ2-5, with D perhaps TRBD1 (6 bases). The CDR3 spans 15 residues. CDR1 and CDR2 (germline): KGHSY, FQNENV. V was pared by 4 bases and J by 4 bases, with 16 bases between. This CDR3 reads CASSPDTGLGETQYF. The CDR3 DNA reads TGTGCCAGCAGCCCGGACACAGGGCTGGGAGAGACCCAGTACTTC.

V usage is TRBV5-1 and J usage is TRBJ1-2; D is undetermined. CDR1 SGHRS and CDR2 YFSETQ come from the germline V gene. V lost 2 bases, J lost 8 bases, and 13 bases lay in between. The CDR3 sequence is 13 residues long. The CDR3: CASSFDPKIGYTF. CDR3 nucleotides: TGCGCCAGCAGCTTCGACCCAAAGATAGGCTACACCTTC. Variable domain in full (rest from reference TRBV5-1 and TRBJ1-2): KAGVTQTPRYLIKTRGQQVTLSCSPISGHRSVSWYQQTPGQGLQFLFEYFSETQRNKGNFPGRFSGRQFSNSRSEMNVSTLELGDSALYLCASSFDPKIGYTFGSGTRLTVV.

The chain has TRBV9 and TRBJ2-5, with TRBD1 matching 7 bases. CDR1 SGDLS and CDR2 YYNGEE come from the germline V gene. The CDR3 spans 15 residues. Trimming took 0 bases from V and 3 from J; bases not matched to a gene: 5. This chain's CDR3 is CASSVDTGVKETQYF. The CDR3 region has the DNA TGTGCCAGCAGCGTAGATACAGGGGTAAAAGAGACCCAGTACTTC. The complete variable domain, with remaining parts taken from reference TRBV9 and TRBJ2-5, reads DSGVTQTPKHLITATGQRVTLRCSPRSGDLSVYWYQQSLDQGLQFLIQYYNGEERAKGNILERFSAQQFPDLHSELNLSSLELGDSALYFCASSVDTGVKETQYFGPGTRLLVL.

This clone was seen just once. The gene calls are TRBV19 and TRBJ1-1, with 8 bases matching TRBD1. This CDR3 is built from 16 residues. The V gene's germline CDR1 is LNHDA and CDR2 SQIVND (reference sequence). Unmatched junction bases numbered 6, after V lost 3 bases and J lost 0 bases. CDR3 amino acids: CASSMQGAILNTEAFF. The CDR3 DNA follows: TGTGCCAGTAGTATGCAGGGGGCAATTTTGAACACTGAAGCTTTCTTT. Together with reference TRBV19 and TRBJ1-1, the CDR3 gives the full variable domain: DGGITQSPKYLFRKEGQNVTLSCEQNLNHDAMYWYRQDPGQGLRLIYYSQIVNDFQKGDIAEGYSVSREKKESFPLTVTSAQKNPTAFYLCASSMQGAILNTEAFFGQGTRLTVV.

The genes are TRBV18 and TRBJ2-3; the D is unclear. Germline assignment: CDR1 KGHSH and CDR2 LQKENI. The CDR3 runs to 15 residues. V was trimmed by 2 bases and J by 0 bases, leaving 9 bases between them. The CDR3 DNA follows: TGTGCCAGCTCACCATTAGGGTCTAGCACAGATACGCAGTATTTT. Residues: CASSPLGSSTDTQYF.

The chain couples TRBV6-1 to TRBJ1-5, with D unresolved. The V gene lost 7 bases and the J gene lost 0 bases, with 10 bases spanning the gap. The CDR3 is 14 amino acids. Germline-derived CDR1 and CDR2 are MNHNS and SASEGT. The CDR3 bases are TGTGCCAGCACGCGGGGAGGTAGCAATCAGCCCCAGCATTTT. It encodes CASTRGGSNQPQHF.

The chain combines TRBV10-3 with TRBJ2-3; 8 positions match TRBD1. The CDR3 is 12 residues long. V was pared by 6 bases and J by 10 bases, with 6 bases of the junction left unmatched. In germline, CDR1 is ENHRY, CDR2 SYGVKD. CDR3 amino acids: CAIRETGDPQYF. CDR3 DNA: TGTGCCATCAGGGAGACAGGGGACCCGCAGTATTTT.

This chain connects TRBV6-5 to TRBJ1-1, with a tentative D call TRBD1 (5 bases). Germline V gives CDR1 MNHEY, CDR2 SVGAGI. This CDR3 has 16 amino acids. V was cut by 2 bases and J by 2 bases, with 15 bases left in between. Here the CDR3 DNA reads TGTGCCAGCAGTTACGAGTCAGGACACACCAACACTGAAGCTTTCTTT. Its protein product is CASSYESGHTNTEAFF.

In DNA form, the CDR3 reads TGTGCCAGCAGCTTAGCGGGGAGCGCCAAAGAGACCCAGTACTTC. This translates into CASSLAGSAKETQYF. The J gene is TRBJ2-5, the V gene TRBV7-8; TRBD2 might be the D (5 bases). Germline lookup yields CDR1 SGHVS and CDR2 FQNEAQ. The CDR3 spans 15 residues. The ends were cut back, 0 bases at V and 3 bases at J, with 11 bases in the middle.

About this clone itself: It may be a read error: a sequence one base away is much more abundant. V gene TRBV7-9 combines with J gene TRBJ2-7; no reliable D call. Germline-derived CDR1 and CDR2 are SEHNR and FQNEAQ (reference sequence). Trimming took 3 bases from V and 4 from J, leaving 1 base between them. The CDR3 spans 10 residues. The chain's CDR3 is CASSFYEQYF. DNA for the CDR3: TGTGCCAGCAGCTTTTACGAGCAGTACTTC.

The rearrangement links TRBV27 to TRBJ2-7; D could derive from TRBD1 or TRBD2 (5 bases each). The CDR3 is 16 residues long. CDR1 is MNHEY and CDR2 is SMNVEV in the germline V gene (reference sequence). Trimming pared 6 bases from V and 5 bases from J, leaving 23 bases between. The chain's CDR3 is CASSRGLPGLRDEQYF. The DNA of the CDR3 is TGTGCCAGCAGCCGAGGGTTGCCGGGGCTGCGGGACGAGCAGTACTTC.

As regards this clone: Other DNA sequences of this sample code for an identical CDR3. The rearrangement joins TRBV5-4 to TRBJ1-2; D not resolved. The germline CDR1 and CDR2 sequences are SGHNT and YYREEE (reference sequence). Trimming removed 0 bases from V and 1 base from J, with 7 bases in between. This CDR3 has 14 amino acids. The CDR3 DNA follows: TGTGCCAGCAGCTTGGTCGGCGGTAACTATGGCTACACCTTC. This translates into CASSLVGGNYGYTF.

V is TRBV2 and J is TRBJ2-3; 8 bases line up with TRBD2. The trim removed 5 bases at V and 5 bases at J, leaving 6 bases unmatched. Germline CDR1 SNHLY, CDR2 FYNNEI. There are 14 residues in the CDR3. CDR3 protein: CASSSGSRVDTQYF. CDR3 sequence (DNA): TGTGCCAGCAGTAGCGGGAGTAGGGTAGATACGCAGTATTTT. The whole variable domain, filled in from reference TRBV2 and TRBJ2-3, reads EPEVTQTPSHQVTQMGQEVILRCVPISNHLYFYWYRQILGQKVEFLVSFYNNEISEKSEIFDDQFSVERPDGSNFTLKIRSTKLEDSAMYFCASSSGSRVDTQYFGPGTRLTVL.